The T cell receptor (beta chain) described here comes from a study of OX40 agonist ivuxolimab in advanced cancers. Study-level background: The costimulatory receptor OX40 (CD134) was targeted by ivuxolimab, a fully human IgG2 agonistic monoclonal antibody. Intravenous ivuxolimab was administered to patients every 2 weeks at six dose levels: 0.01, 0.1, 0.3, 1.5, 3 and 10 mg/kg. Among the roughly 50 dose-escalation patients, some 20 had hepatocellular carcinoma, approximately 15 melanoma, 9 renal cell carcinoma and 9 head and neck cancer. In the dose-escalation cohort, 65% to 90% of patients were male, and the mean age was approximately 60 years, with a range of roughly 23 to 85. Prior anti-PD-1, anti-PD-L1 or anti-CTLA-4 therapy was permitted, and checkpoint inhibitors had been received by more than 35% of dose-escalation patients. Partial responses were achieved by three dose-escalation patients, of whom one had hepatocellular carcinoma and two had cutaneous melanoma. The purpose of peripheral TCRbeta sequencing was to test whether ivuxolimab changed TCR sequence diversity and led to clonal T-cell expansion. The paper describes the monotherapy dose-escalation part (N of about 47 patients) of the phase I trial of ivuxolimab. Paper-wide results and their limitations: At doses from 0.1 to 3.0 mg/kg, clonal expansion was seen in both CD4+ and CD8+ blood T cells between baseline and week 6. After ivuxolimab, expanded clones were on average more numerous among CD8+ T cells than among CD4+ T cells. The antigen specificity of the clonally expanded peripheral T cells was not determined. Low levels of normalized T-cell clonal expansion were also seen in some patients who did not respond. In the 0.1-3.0 mg/kg groups, partial responders were among the patients with the lowest normalized peripheral clonal expansion, particularly in CD8+ T cells.

Patients with autoimmune disease history or receiving systemic immunosuppression were excluded from the trial. Peripheral blood for TCR sequencing was collected from all dose cohorts at baseline, on cycle 4 day 1, and on cycle 7 day 1. The samples were taken from a phase I, first-in-human, multicenter, open-label dose-escalation trial of ivuxolimab. Adults with locally advanced or metastatic head and neck squamous cell, hepatocellular, melanoma or renal cell carcinoma were enrolled in the trial. Before TCR sequencing, CD4+ T cells and CD8+ T cells from peripheral blood were sorted into separate populations. As for this clone: This clone's antigen is unknown. No base qualities exist here, and no much larger clone lies one base off it.

Genomic DNA was isolated from the sorted cells so that the TCRbeta CDR3 region could be sequenced. The immunoSEQ Assay was used for sequencing of TCRbeta CDR3 regions. TCRdb limited this immuneACCESS table to in-frame rearrangements with V and J called. A share of clones is missing; checked studies link under half to unresolved V genes, and the rest is unexplained. In all, the sample holds fewer than 85,000 clones, and about 88% of those were seen once. The ten largest clones add up to approximately 0.67% of the sample. The TCR comes from an adult with an advanced solid tumor such as melanoma, head and neck, liver or kidney cancer. The source material was CD4+ or CD8+ T cells sorted from blood, sampled in a trial of the OX40 agonist ivuxolimab.

The bases read TGTGCCAGTGGGACAGGGGGCGGTGAGACCCAGTACTTC. Translated, this gives CASGTGGGETQYF. The rearrangement joined TRBV2 to TRBJ2-5; TRBD1 aligns with 12 central bases. CDR1 is given as SNHLY and CDR2 as FYNNEI, both from the germline V gene. Including the terminal cysteine and phenylalanine, the CDR3 comprises 13 residues. Only the CDR3 part of the read is kept: 39 bases, read in frame from the first base. Trimming accounts for 9 bases at V and 5 bases at J, while the number of junction bases matched to no gene is 4.